This T cell receptor beta chain was identified during a study of blood T cell repertoires in COVID-19. Study information: Italy, Spain and the United States were the sources of the convalescent and acute COVID-19 samples.

The length of the CDR3 is 13 residues. Germline loops: CDR1 MDHEN, CDR2 SYDVKM. V gave up 7 bases and J gave up 3 bases; unmatched junction bases: 4. Using immunoSEQ multiplex PCR, the repertoire was profiled, and TCRdb retains in-frame clones only, with some absent. The sample has some 89,000 clones; 65% to 80% are singletons. The chain combines TRBV28 with TRBJ1-1, with 8 bases lining up with TRBD1. The sequenced material came from peripheral blood. This sequence originates from a man aged 65 to 79 with acute or convalescent COVID-19. CDR3 region: CASTLDRDTEAFF. The CDR3 DNA is TGTGCCAGCACCTTGGACAGGGACACTGAAGCTTTCTTT.